Presented here are 31 T cell receptor beta chains from one specimen sequenced in a study of shared clonotypes between healthy human individuals. Clones were read by immunoSEQ multiplex PCR, and TCRdb kept only the in-frame ones, dropping some. Here the sample spans roughly 2.2 million clones, approximately 90% being singletons. Specimen: naive CD4+ T cells from PBMCs. The subset here: CD45RA+ positively selected. Receptors were obtained from a man aged 18 to 29 in good health. Some clones in this sample may be carry-over from other donors' samples.

The V gene is TRBV5-1, the J gene TRBJ2-7; no reliable D call. V was clipped by 4 bases and J by 4 bases, with 27 bases between them. Germline V gene data show CDR1 as SGHRS and CDR2 as YFSETQ. The CDR3 is 18 residues long. CDR3 DNA: TGCGCCAGCAGCGAAGGGTGGGCAGATAAAAGACAACCATACGAGCAGTACTTC. Translated: CASSEGWADKRQPYEQYF. Supplemented by reference TRBV5-1 and TRBJ2-7, the full variable domain reads KAGVTQTPRYLIKTRGQQVTLSCSPISGHRSVSWYQQTPGQGLQFLFEYFSETQRNKGNFPGRFSGRQFSNSRSEMNVSTLELGDSALYLCASSEGWADKRQPYEQYFGPGTRLTVT.

The chain recombines TRBV2 with TRBJ1-2; 7 bases line up with TRBD1. In germline, CDR1 is SNHLY, CDR2 FYNNEI. There are 13 residues in the CDR3. Losses at the gene ends were 6 bases for V and 2 bases for J; bases not matched to a gene: 3. CDR3 region: CASRAGGNYGYTF. CDR3 nucleotide sequence: TGTGCCAGCAGAGCAGGGGGAAACTATGGCTACACCTTC.

This chain connects TRBV28 to TRBJ1-6, with 9 positions matching TRBD1. With 3 bases clipped from V and 0 bases from J, the junction kept 18 bases outside the gene matches. Per germline, CDR1 MDHEN and CDR2 SYDVKM. The CDR3 is made up of 22 amino acids. For the CDR3, the DNA is TGTGCCAGCAGTTTCCGGGACAGGGTGGTCCTGAGCTCGAGCTCCTATAATTCACCCCTCCACTTT. Protein product: CASSFRDRVVLSSSSYNSPLHF.

This chain links TRBV14 with TRBJ1-2, with 9 bases aligning to TRBD1. The CDR3 is 16 residues long. V lost 2 bases, J lost 4 bases, and 8 bases stayed unmatched. CDR1 and CDR2 (germline): SGHDN, FVKESK. CDR3 protein: CASSQSKDRGFYGYTF. The CDR3 nucleotides are TGTGCCAGCAGCCAATCGAAGGACAGGGGATTCTATGGCTACACCTTC. Together with reference TRBV14 and TRBJ1-2, the CDR3 gives the full variable domain: EAGVTQFPSHSVIEKGQTVTLRCDPISGHDNLYWYRRVMGKEIKFLLHFVKESKQDESGMPNNRFLAERTGGTYSTLKVQPAELEDSGVYFCASSQSKDRGFYGYTFGSGTRLTVV.

This clone was picked up a small number of times. This chain links TRBV19 with TRBJ1-2; D call uncertain. The germline V and J ends were trimmed by 7 bases and 7 bases, with 13 bases remaining between them. Per germline, CDR1 LNHDA and CDR2 SQIVND (reference sequence). The CDR3 consists of 12 residues. The CDR3: CASTPGRLGYTF. The CDR3 DNA reads as TGTGCCAGTACCCCGGGCCGTCTTGGCTACACCTTC.

V gene TRBV7-2 combines with J gene TRBJ1-1; 7 bases are shared with TRBD1. Trimming took 4 bases from V and 0 from J; bases not matched to a gene: 5. Germline CDR1 reads SGHTA; CDR2 reads FQGNSA. The CDR3 has 15 residues. CDR3 DNA sequence: TGTGCCAGCAGCTCCCGACAGGGCATGAACACTGAAGCTTTCTTT. As protein: CASSSRQGMNTEAFF.

This chain links TRBV5-4 with TRBJ2-3, with TRBD2 matching over 16 bases. V dropped 6 bases and J dropped 4; count of bases not matched to a gene: 8. The CDR3 is 17 residues long. Germline values: CDR1 SGHNT, CDR2 YYREEE (reference sequence). CDR3 sequence: CASKGTSGRATADTQYF. In DNA, the CDR3 is TGTGCCAGCAAAGGGACTAGCGGGAGGGCCACGGCAGATACGCAGTATTTT. Supplemented by reference TRBV5-4 and TRBJ2-3, the full variable domain reads ETGVTQSPTHLIKTRGQQVTLRCSSQSGHNTVSWYQQALGQGPQFIFQYYREEENGRGNFPPRFSGLQFPNYSSELNVNALELDDSALYLCASKGTSGRATADTQYFGPGTRLTVL.

The gene calls are TRBV4-2 and TRBJ2-7; 9 positions match TRBD1. This CDR3 is built from 16 residues. V shed 4 bases and J 0 bases; nucleotides not matched to a gene: 7. Per germline, CDR1 LGHNA and CDR2 YNFKEQ. CDR3 region: CASSLLLGQGSYEQYF. CDR3 DNA sequence: TGTGCCAGCAGCCTTCTCCTGGGACAGGGCTCCTACGAGCAGTACTTC.

The J gene is TRBJ1-1, the V gene TRBV5-1; no clear D gene. Deletions cut 4 bases from V and 4 bases from J, with 17 bases between. The CDR3 is made up of 15 amino acids. Germline V gene data show CDR1 as SGHRS and CDR2 as YFSETQ. The CDR3 DNA reads as TGCGCCAGCAGCATAGGACGGGGAGACGGCACTGAAGCTTTCTTT. It specifies CASSIGRGDGTEAFF.

The V call is TRBV2, the J call TRBJ2-5, with D unresolved. CDR3 length: 13 residues. Trimming took 5 bases from V and 5 from J, leaving 12 bases between them. Germline V CDR1 and CDR2: SNHLY, FYNNEI. CDR3 loop: CASSLEVGETQYF. CDR3 DNA sequence: TGTGCCAGCAGTCTAGAGGTAGGGGAGACCCAGTACTTC.

V gene TRBV5-1 combines with J gene TRBJ1-1; D is undetermined. Germline lookup yields CDR1 SGHRS and CDR2 YFSETQ. CDR3 length: 15 amino acids. V lost 0 bases to trimming and J lost 1 base, with 10 bases between them. CDR3 loop: CASSLGPRQNTEAFF. CDR3 DNA: TGCGCCAGCAGCTTGGGCCCACGCCAGAACACTGAAGCTTTCTTT.

This clone was counted a single time. The rearrangement links TRBV12-5 to TRBJ2-1; the match to TRBD2 covers 12 bases. The CDR3 length is 18 residues. With 0 bases clipped from V and 5 bases from J, the junction kept 8 bases outside the gene matches. Germline CDR1 and CDR2: LGHNT and FRNRAP. The CDR3 here is CASGLVLLAGGHHNEQFF. The CDR3 DNA follows: TGTGCTAGTGGTTTGGTGCTACTAGCGGGAGGCCATCACAATGAGCAGTTCTTC.

The rearrangement joins TRBV23-1 to TRBJ2-4; 11 bases are shared with TRBD2. TRBV23-1 is labeled an ORF, and its function is uncertain. The CDR3 totals 17 residues. Trimming took 4 bases from V and 15 from J; bases not matched to a gene: 20. The CDR3 nucleotides are TGCGCCAGCAGTCCAACCCCACCGGGACTGGACGGGACTAGCGGGTACTTC. This sequence encodes CASSPTPPGLDGTSGYF.

This clone was observed a few times. Other nucleotide sequences from this sample produce the same CDR3. The chain joins TRBV7-2 to TRBJ2-1, with TRBD2 matching 12 bases. CDR3 size: 15 residues. The V gene's germline CDR1 is SGHTA and CDR2 FQGNSA. V shed 5 bases and J 4 bases; nucleotides not matched to a gene: 3. The CDR3 region has the DNA TGTGCCAGCAGCAGGACTAGCGGGATATACAATGAGCAGTTCTTC. Protein product: CASSRTSGIYNEQFF. The full variable domain, with the rest looked up from reference TRBV7-2 and TRBJ2-1, is GAGVSQSPSNKVTEKGKDVELRCDPISGHTALYWYRQSLGQGLEFLIYFQGNSAPDKSGLPSDRFSAERTGGSVSTLTIQRTQQEDSAVYLCASSRTSGIYNEQFFGPGTRLTVL.

The rearrangement uses TRBV14 and TRBJ2-1; TRBD1 might be the D (5 bases). Germline values: CDR1 SGHDN, CDR2 FVKESK. Deletions cut 0 bases from V and 11 bases from J, with 8 bases between. This CDR3 region has 12 residues. Here the CDR3 reads CASSQDRVKQFF. The CDR3 coding sequence is TGTGCCAGCAGCCAAGACAGGGTTAAGCAGTTCTTC.

This clone has a single count. J is TRBJ1-2 and V is TRBV6-5; D unresolved. CDR3 size: 14 residues. Germline V gene data show CDR1 as MNHEY and CDR2 as SVGAGI. Trimming took off 4 bases at V and 3 bases at J, with 12 bases between the two ends. The CDR3 coding sequence is TGTGCCAGCAGTTTCTCCGACGGGTACTATGGCTACACCTTC. Translation gives CASSFSDGYYGYTF.

The chain is built from TRBV6-5 and TRBJ2-3, with TRBD1 matching 11 bases. The CDR3 runs 15 residues. Germline lookup yields CDR1 MNHEY and CDR2 SVGAGI. The V segment lost 6 bases and the J segment 4 bases; nucleotides outside the gene matches: 6. The CDR3 loop is CASRRPGQGADTQYF. CDR3 sequence (DNA): TGTGCCAGCAGGCGCCCGGGACAGGGGGCAGATACGCAGTATTTT.

V and J are TRBV7-9 and TRBJ1-1; no clear D gene. Looked up from germline, CDR1 is SEHNR and CDR2 is FQNEAQ (reference sequence). There are 11 residues in the CDR3. The V end lost 5 bases, the J end lost 1 base, and 2 bases lay between the germline ends. The CDR3 protein is CASSENTEAFF. For the CDR3, the DNA is TGTGCCAGCAGCGAGAACACTGAAGCTTTCTTT.

This sequence joins TRBV11-1 and TRBJ2-7, with 8 nucleotides matching TRBD1. Germline loops: CDR1 SGHAT, CDR2 FQDESV (reference sequence). The length of the CDR3 is 14 residues. Trimming cost V 4 bases and J 4 bases; bases outside gene matches: 6. In DNA form, the CDR3 reads TGTGCCAGCAGCTACAGACAGGGGACATACGAGCAGTACTTC. Translating gives CASSYRQGTYEQYF.

This clone is a singleton in its sample. The chain employs TRBV6-1 and TRBJ2-6, with D unclear. V was cut by 3 bases and J by 3 bases, with 9 bases left in between. The CDR3 sequence is 15 residues long. From germline, CDR1 is MNHNS and CDR2 SASEGT. The CDR3 reads CASSENSYGANVLTF. CDR3 sequence (DNA): TGTGCCAGCAGTGAGAACTCCTATGGGGCCAACGTCCTGACTTTC.

This chain joins TRBV2 and TRBJ1-2, with TRBD1 identical over 8 bases. Germline V gene lookup returns CDR1 SNHLY and CDR2 FYNNEI. The junction had 8 bases not matched to a gene; V was cut back by 4 bases and J by 4 bases. CDR3 length equals 15 residues. The CDR3 sequence: CASSGRTGQGYGYTF. The DNA for the CDR3 is TGTGCCAGCAGTGGCCGGACAGGGCAGGGCTATGGCTACACCTTC.

This sequence joins TRBV28 and TRBJ1-3, with 8 bases that match TRBD1. V lost 2 bases and J lost 4; bases outside the gene matches: 7. The CDR3 runs 16 residues. CDR1 and CDR2 from the germline V gene are MDHEN and SYDVKM. The CDR3 DNA is TGTGCCAGCAGTTTAGGCAGACAGGGGATCGGAAACACCATATATTTT. This sequence encodes CASSLGRQGIGNTIYF.

Worth noting for this clone: The identical CDR3 is also encoded by other nucleotide sequences in the sample. The J gene is TRBJ2-7, the V gene TRBV5-1, with TRBD1 identical over 8 bases. In germline, CDR1 is SGHRS, CDR2 YFSETQ. The CDR3 sequence is 13 residues long. J was trimmed by 5 bases and V by 4 bases; bases with no gene match: 5. DNA of the CDR3: TGCGCCAGCAGCGCGACAGGGGTCCACGAGCAGTACTTC. Its translation: CASSATGVHEQYF.

This chain links TRBV2 with TRBJ1-4, with 8 bases that match TRBD1. The CDR3 has 14 amino acids. Germline-derived CDR1 and CDR2 are SNHLY and FYNNEI. V shed 2 bases and J 13 bases; nucleotides not matched to a gene: 9. For the CDR3, the DNA is TGTGCCAGCAGTGAAATCTCAGGACAGGGTACACTGTTTTTT. Protein sequence: CASSEISGQGTLFF. Variable domain in full (rest from reference TRBV2 and TRBJ1-4): EPEVTQTPSHQVTQMGQEVILRCVPISNHLYFYWYRQILGQKVEFLVSFYNNEISEKSEIFDDQFSVERPDGSNFTLKIRSTKLEDSAMYFCASSEISGQGTLFFGSGTQLSVL.

This CDR3 reads CASSRAGPFYEQYF. CDR3 in DNA: TGTGCCAGCAGCCGGGCAGGTCCATTCTACGAGCAGTACTTC. The chain joins TRBV7-9 to TRBJ2-7; no firm D call. The V end was cut by 5 bases, the J end by 3 bases, with 14 bases between. Germline V gene lookup returns CDR1 SEHNR and CDR2 FQNEAQ (reference sequence). CDR3 length: 14 residues.

J is TRBJ2-2 and V is TRBV9, with TRBD2 as a possible D gene (5 bases). The ends were cut back, 0 bases at V and 0 bases at J, with 9 bases in the middle. Germline CDR1 and CDR2: SGDLS and YYNGEE. The CDR3 has 16 amino acids. CDR3 residues: CASSVVRAANTGELFF. As DNA, the CDR3 is TGTGCCAGCAGCGTAGTCCGAGCGGCGAACACCGGGGAGCTGTTTTTT.

The chain uses TRBV18 and TRBJ2-7; a weak D match, TRBD1 (6 bases). The germline gives CDR1 KGHSH, CDR2 LQKENI. CDR3 length equals 15 residues. V lost 3 bases and J 2 bases, leaving 14 bases between the germline ends. The CDR3 sequence: CASSPQEGVTYEQYF. Written as DNA, the CDR3 is TGTGCCAGCTCACCCCAAGAGGGGGTAACCTACGAGCAGTACTTC. The complete variable domain, with remaining parts taken from reference TRBV18 and TRBJ2-7, reads NAGVMQNPRHLVRRRGQEARLRCSPMKGHSHVYWYRQLPEEGLKFMVYLQKENIIDESGMPKERFSAEFPKEGPSILRIQQVVRGDSAAYFCASSPQEGVTYEQYFGPGTRLTVT.

This chain uses TRBV18 with TRBJ2-1; weak D call: TRBD1 (5 bases). Germline V gives CDR1 KGHSH, CDR2 LQKENI. V was cut by 1 base and J by 5 bases, with 9 bases left in between. The CDR3 extends over 14 amino acids. The DNA of the CDR3 is TGTGCCAGCTCACCACTGGACACAAACAATGAGCAGTTCTTC. As protein: CASSPLDTNNEQFF.

The chain uses TRBV2 and TRBJ2-7; 8 nucleotides agree with TRBD1. The CDR3 sequence is 13 residues long. From germline, CDR1 is SNHLY and CDR2 FYNNEI. The junction had 4 bases not matched to a gene; V was cut back by 6 bases and J by 3 bases. CDR3 coding DNA: TGTGCCAGCAGAGGGACAGGACACTACGAGCAGTACTTC. This translates into CASRGTGHYEQYF.

This chain joins TRBV18 and TRBJ2-1, with TRBD1 identical over 8 bases. The germline gives CDR1 KGHSH, CDR2 LQKENI. The CDR3 is 18 residues long. With V trimmed by 0 bases and J by 5 bases, 12 bases remained unmatched. As DNA, the CDR3 is TGTGCCAGCTCACCACCGTCCGGACAGGGCGGAATCCACAATGAGCAGTTCTTC. Amino acids: CASSPPSGQGGIHNEQFF.

The chain is built from TRBV15 and TRBJ1-1; D is uncertain. This CDR3 region has 13 residues. Germline CDR1 reads LNHNV; CDR2 reads YYDKDF (reference sequence). V was shortened by 6 bases and J by 1 base, with 9 bases between the two germline ends. CDR3 region: CATRQSPNTEAFF. In DNA, the CDR3 is TGTGCCACCAGACAATCCCCGAACACTGAAGCTTTCTTT.